These T cell receptor beta chains were read from a single sample in a study of cytomegalovirus exposure and HLA in healthy donors. Clones were sequenced by immunoSEQ multiplex PCR, and TCRdb holds only the in-frame ones, with some missing. This table has about 140,000 clones, approximately 80% appearing once. The sample comprised PBMCs. Receptors were obtained from a male donor in good health and CMV-seronegative. CDR3s include the opening cysteine and the closing phenylalanine or tryptophan. D genes are given only for firm matches. The size entry is marked missing in some rows and otherwise reads once, few, many or a size class.

TRBV27	.	TRBD1	TRBJ1-1	CASSFAGQGGANTEAFF	TGTGCCAGCAGTTTCGCGGGACAGGGGGGAGCGAACACTGAAGCTTTCTTT
TRBV7-2	few	TRBD1	TRBJ2-1	CASSLITGGAVHEQFF	TGTGCCAGCAGCTTGATAACAGGGGGCGCCGTCCATGAGCAGTTCTTC
TRBV18	.	.	TRBJ2-7	CASSPPTSQGSYEQYF	TGTGCCAGCTCACCACCCACGAGTCAGGGGTCCTACGAGCAGTACTTC
TRBV5-1	.	TRBD1	TRBJ2-7	CASRTGRDRGFSYEQYF	TGCGCCAGCAGGACGGGCCGGGACAGGGGTTTCTCCTACGAGCAGTACTTC
TRBV30	once	.	TRBJ2-7	CAWSLPGAYEQYF	TGTGCCTGGAGTCTCCCGGGGGCCTACGAGCAGTACTTC
TRBV4-1	.	TRBD2	TRBJ2-5	CASSPTLGIAGKWAGVKTQYF	TGCGCCAGCAGCCCTACCCTCGGGATAGCGGGAAAGTGGGCCGGGGTGAAGACCCAGTACTTC
TRBV2	.	.	TRBJ1-5	CASSQGLVSNQPQHF	TGTGCCAGCAGCCAGGGCCTCGTGAGCAATCAGCCCCAGCATTTT
TRBV5-6	.	TRBD1	TRBJ2-3	CASSRDSSDTQYF	TGTGCCAGCAGCCGGGACAGTTCAGATACGCAGTATTTT
TRBV7-8	.	.	TRBJ2-3	CASSLWPYSGGTQYF	TGTGCCAGCAGCTTATGGCCCTATAGCGGAGGAACGCAGTATTTT
TRBV7-2	.	.	TRBJ1-4	CASSRGPVGGGEKLFF	TGTGCCAGCAGCCGGGGACCCGTAGGGGGGGGTGAAAAACTGTTTTTT
TRBV5-5	.	TRBD2	TRBJ2-7	CASSDSGRGTEQYF	TGTGCCAGCAGCGATAGCGGGAGAGGTACCGAGCAGTACTTC
TRBV27	.	.	TRBJ1-6	CASSLFGDRNSPLHF	TGTGCCAGCAGTTTATTTGGAGACAGGAATTCACCCCTCCACTTT
TRBV6-1	.	TRBD1	TRBJ1-1	CASSERGPMNTEAFF	TGTGCCAGCAGCGAAAGGGGGCCGATGAACACTGAAGCTTTCTTT
TRBV4-3	.	.	TRBJ1-1	CASSQDGAENTEAFF	TGCGCCAGCAGCCAAGATGGGGCGGAGAACACTGAAGCTTTCTTT
TRBV6-7	.	.	TRBJ1-4	CASRGQGGEKLFF	TGTGCCAGCAGGGGGCAGGGTGGGGAAAAACTGTTTTTT
TRBV6-9	few	TRBD2	TRBJ2-2	CASTLGGAPVRAGELFF	TGTGCCAGCACCCTCGGGGGGGCGCCGGTGCGCGCCGGGGAGCTGTTTTTT
TRBV2	.	TRBD2	TRBJ2-5	CASRYGGDQYF	TGTGCCAGCAGATACGGGGGGGACCAGTACTTC
TRBV27	.	.	TRBJ2-7	CASSFSRNYEQYF	TGTGCCAGCAGTTTTAGCAGAAACTACGAGCAGTACTTC
TRBV5-4	few	.	TRBJ2-5	CASSLGQGQETQYF	TGTGCCAGCAGCTTGGGTCAGGGGCAAGAGACCCAGTACTTC
TRBV27	.	.	TRBJ1-2	CASSLSAGNGYTF	TGTGCCAGCAGTTTATCGGCCGGGAATGGCTACACCTTC
TRBV18	.	.	TRBJ1-6	CASSPSTALNSPLHF	TGTGCCAGCTCACCGTCGACAGCCTTAAATTCACCCCTCCACTTT
TRBV28	.	.	TRBJ1-2	CASSLGQVGGYTF	TGTGCCAGCAGTTTAGGTCAGGTCGGCGGCTACACCTTC
TRBV18	few	TRBD2	TRBJ2-3	CASSSAGGTDTQYF	TGTGCCAGCTCATCGGCGGGGGGCACAGATACGCAGTATTTT
TRBV6-5	few	.	TRBJ1-1	CASSRAGLLNTEAFF	TGTGCCAGCTCTAGGGCAGGGCTTCTGAACACTGAAGCTTTCTTT
TRBV11-2	.	TRBD1	TRBJ2-1	CASSSRQGANEQFF	TGTGCCAGCAGCTCGCGACAGGGGGCCAATGAGCAGTTCTTC
TRBV25-1	.	.	TRBJ1-4	CASSAQGRGEKLFF	TGTGCCAGCAGTGCCCAGGGTCGTGGTGAAAAACTGTTTTTT
TRBV28	.	.	TRBJ1-2	CASSLGQSRYGYTF	TGTGCCAGCAGTTTAGGCCAGTCCCGCTATGGCTACACCTTC
TRBV7-6	.	.	TRBJ1-5	CASSLDTVNQPQHF	TGTGCCAGCAGCCTCGACACGGTCAATCAGCCCCAGCATTTT
TRBV6-6	.	TRBD1	TRBJ2-1	CASTLDREGNEQFF	TGTGCCAGCACCTTGGACAGGGAAGGCAATGAGCAGTTCTTC
TRBV25-1	.	TRBD1	TRBJ1-1	CASRGDRVAFF	TGTGCCAGCAGGGGGGACAGGGTTGCTTTCTTT
TRBV7-9	.	TRBD2	TRBJ2-5	CASGPLTSGGGETQYF	TGTGCCAGCGGACCCTTGACTAGCGGGGGGGGAGAGACCCAGTACTTC
TRBV2	.	.	TRBJ2-3	CASSETWVLGTQYF	TGTGCCAGCAGTGAGACGTGGGTTCTAGGTACGCAGTATTTT
TRBV19	.	.	TRBJ1-1	CASSNLQGRNTEAFF	TGTGCCAGTAGTAACCTACAGGGTAGAAACACTGAAGCTTTCTTT
TRBV28	.	TRBD1	TRBJ1-1	CASSRGDRVAEAFF	TGTGCCAGCAGTAGGGGGGACAGGGTTGCTGAAGCTTTCTTT
TRBV28	few	.	TRBJ2-5	CASSFLNKAEYQETQYF	TGTGCCAGCAGCTTTCTGAACAAAGCGGAGTACCAAGAGACCCAGTACTTC
TRBV6-1	.	TRBD2	TRBJ2-7	CASSESMGRGRGEQYF	TGTGCCAGCAGTGAATCAATGGGGAGGGGACGGGGCGAGCAGTACTTC
TRBV28	.	.	TRBJ1-6	CASSPQGRGAKNSPLHF	TGTGCCAGCAGTCCCCAGGGTCGCGGAGCAAAAAATTCACCCCTCCACTTT
TRBV7-6	.	TRBD2	TRBJ2-7	CASSQNLLAGGSHEQYF	TGTGCCAGCAGCCAAAATTTGCTAGCGGGAGGGTCCCACGAGCAGTACTTC
TRBV6-1	.	.	TRBJ2-6	CASSEDSGANVLTF	TGTGCCAGCAGCGAGGACTCTGGGGCCAACGTCCTGACTTTC
TRBV6-1	.	TRBD1	TRBJ2-5	CASRLGQGIETQYF	TGTGCCAGCAGGCTGGGACAGGGAATAGAGACCCAGTACTTC
TRBV5-6	.	.	TRBJ2-3	CASSLSPASPNTDTQYF	TGTGCCAGCAGCTTATCGCCTGCTAGCCCCAACACAGATACGCAGTATTTT
TRBV7-9	.	.	TRBJ1-1	CASSYSLFEAFF	TGTGCCAGCAGCTACTCCCTCTTTGAAGCTTTCTTT
TRBV30	few	TRBD2	TRBJ2-1	CAWSVGGSYNEQFF	TGTGCCTGGAGTGTCGGGGGGTCCTACAATGAGCAGTTCTTC
TRBV4-1	few	.	TRBJ1-5	CASSQEPSKVQPQHF	TGCGCCAGCAGCCAAGAACCTAGTAAGGTTCAGCCCCAGCATTTT
TRBV28	.	TRBD2	TRBJ2-1	CASIRAGESYNEQFF	TGTGCCAGCATAAGAGCGGGAGAATCCTACAATGAGCAGTTCTTC
TRBV2	.	TRBD1	TRBJ1-6	CASSESGTAALGNSPLHF	TGTGCCAGCAGTGAATCCGGGACAGCAGCTTTAGGGAATTCACCCCTCCACTTT
TRBV29-1	.	.	TRBJ1-1	CSVARVVNTEAFF	TGCAGCGTTGCTCGGGTGGTGAACACTGAAGCTTTCTTT
TRBV7-9	.	.	TRBJ1-1	CSSSSLGVEAFF	TGTTCCAGCAGCTCCCTCGGTGTTGAAGCTTTCTTT
TRBV5-4	few	.	TRBJ2-3	CASSSGAGSTDTQYF	TGTGCCAGCAGCTCTGGGGCGGGGAGCACAGATACGCAGTATTTT
TRBV5-1	.	TRBD1	TRBJ2-4	CASSPWTGSLAKNIQYF	TGCGCCAGCAGCCCGTGGACAGGTTCCTTAGCCAAAAACATTCAGTACTTC
TRBV14	.	TRBD1	TRBJ1-1	CASSPHLGTAPNTEAFF	TGTGCCAGCAGCCCTCACTTAGGGACAGCCCCGAACACTGAAGCTTTCTTT
TRBV5-1	.	.	TRBJ2-1	CASSLGVRRGEQFF	TGCGCCAGCAGCTTAGGGGTAAGGCGGGGTGAGCAGTTCTTC
TRBV28	few	TRBD1	TRBJ1-5	CASSQGAKGNQPQHF	TGTGCCAGCAGTCAGGGGGCAAAGGGCAATCAGCCCCAGCATTTT
TRBV2	.	TRBD2	TRBJ2-7	CASTDPTGLGRYEQYF	TGTGCCAGCACCGACCCTACAGGTCTCGGGAGGTACGAGCAGTACTTC
TRBV9	few	TRBD1	TRBJ1-1	CASSETTGGTEAFF	TGTGCCAGCAGCGAGACAACAGGGGGCACTGAAGCTTTCTTT